These T cell receptor beta chains were read from a single sample in a study of blood T cell repertoires in COVID-19. The protocol was immunoSEQ multiplex PCR, while the TCRdb copy is restricted to in-frame clones and leaves out a portion. In the table there are approximately 76,000 clones, roughly 89% of which are singletons. Source material: peripheral blood. The receptors derive from a human donor in a cohort sampled during active COVID-19. Both conserved end residues are trimmed from each CDR3.

V gene: TRBV11-2
CDR3 protein: ASSLPFGSTEAF

V gene: TRBV6-2/TRBV6-3
CDR3 protein: ASSYSDRGAKGYT

V gene: TRBV10-3
CDR3 protein: AISEGLSNQPQH

V gene: TRBV4-2
CDR3 protein: ASSSSLDEQY

V gene: TRBV27
CDR3 protein: ASRTGVGTEAF

V gene: TRBV11-2
CDR3 protein: ASSRLRDLGTEGYT

V gene: TRBV27
CDR3 protein: ASSSSMTGSYEQY

V gene: TRBV7-6
CDR3 protein: ASSRTSGGVADTQY

V gene: TRBV30
CDR3 protein: AWSAPGSRMNTEAF

V gene: TRBV5-1
CDR3 protein: ASSPRDRDQPQH

V gene: TRBV6-5
CDR3 protein: ASVLGTGLRGYT

V gene: TRBV15
CDR3 protein: ATSRGGGDTDTQY

V gene: TRBV29-1
CDR3 protein: SVEVGGGGNQPQH

V gene: TRBV12-3/TRBV12-4
CDR3 protein: ASSSGIEAF

V gene: TRBV6-5
CDR3 protein: ASSTGYEQY

V gene: TRBV5-4
CDR3 protein: ASSLGRGHYEQY

V gene: TRBV29-1
CDR3 protein: SVGRTGRGTEAF

V gene: TRBV7-2
CDR3 protein: ASSLTRTGGYEQY

V gene: TRBV28
CDR3 protein: ASTRRGRDYGYT

V gene: TRBV11-2
CDR3 protein: ASSHLRGPLSGANVLT

V gene: TRBV7-2
CDR3 protein: ASSPRLGAYGYT

V gene: TRBV7-8
CDR3 protein: ASSLGTMNEQY

V gene: TRBV18
CDR3 protein: ASSPGIAGVSHEQY

V gene: TRBV29-1
CDR3 protein: SVMLGTGYEQY

V gene: TRBV9
CDR3 protein: ASSGDGTYEQY

V gene: TRBV18
CDR3 protein: ASSPPAGQVMGNTIY

V gene: TRBV15
CDR3 protein: ATSRGRGHYGYT

V gene: TRBV4-2
CDR3 protein: ASSQNDRIRVGGYT

V gene: TRBV5-1
CDR3 protein: ASSFLAMGTGLGANVLT

V gene: TRBV27
CDR3 protein: ASGRRGRNEQY

V gene: TRBV28
CDR3 protein: ASGIGVNYGYT

V gene: TRBV5-4
CDR3 protein: ASSLGGSSYNEQF

V gene: TRBV14
CDR3 protein: ASSLTGIGNTEAF

V gene: TRBV7-2
CDR3 protein: ASSPDLLGGEGYGYT

V gene: TRBV6-5
CDR3 protein: ASSLTGVGEKLF

V gene: TRBV11-2
CDR3 protein: ASSFHGWNEAF

V gene: TRBV27
CDR3 protein: ASSKLTGLEAF